This T cell receptor beta chain appears in the sequencing data of a study of identical twins. The study, taken as a whole, reports: Cord blood beta clonotypes present at high abundance carried fewer insertions; no such pattern appeared in memory repertoires. Out-of-frame alpha sequences shared by twins were enriched for low generation probability.

TCRdb fed the 5' RACE reads into MiXCR, producing one record per CDR3 protein. The profile shows hundreds of thousands of distinct CDR3 sequences, approximately 7% of them singletons. This clonotype was detected a few times. Its matching antigen is unknown. These data were also reused for a study on yellow fever vaccine responses in identical twins.

The clonotype originates from a woman aged 18-35 years in good health. The sequencing sample was made of memory (CD45RO+) T cells sorted from blood.

The CDR3 DNA reads TGTGCCAGCAGCCAAAACCCTCGAACTCTGGGCAATGAGCAGTTCTTC. Its protein product is CASSQNPRTLGNEQFF. The gene calls are TRBV3-1 and TRBJ2-1; D uncertain. Trimming left V 2 bases short and J 6 bases short, with 17 bases between. The germline V gene encodes CDR1 LGHDT and CDR2 YNNKEL (reference sequence). The CDR3 sequence is 16 residues long.